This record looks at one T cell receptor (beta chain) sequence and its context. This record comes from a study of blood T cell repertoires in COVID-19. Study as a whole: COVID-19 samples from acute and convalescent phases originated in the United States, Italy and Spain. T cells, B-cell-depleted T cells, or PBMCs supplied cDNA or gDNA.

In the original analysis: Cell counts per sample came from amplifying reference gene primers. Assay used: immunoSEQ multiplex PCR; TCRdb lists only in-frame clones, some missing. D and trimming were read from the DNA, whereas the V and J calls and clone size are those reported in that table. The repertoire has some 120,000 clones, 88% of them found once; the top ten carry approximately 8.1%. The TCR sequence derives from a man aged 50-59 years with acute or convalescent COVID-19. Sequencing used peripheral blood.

The DNA of the CDR3 is TGTGCCAGCACCCCTTCCGGACTAGGCTACGAGCAGTACTTC. As protein: CASTPSGLGYEQYF. This rearrangement joins TRBV28 to TRBJ2-7; TRBD2 matches 7 bases. The CDR3 is 14 amino acids. Germline CDR1 is MDHEN and CDR2 is SYDVKM. The V and J ends lost 7 bases and 3 bases, in that order; junction bases with no gene match: 9.